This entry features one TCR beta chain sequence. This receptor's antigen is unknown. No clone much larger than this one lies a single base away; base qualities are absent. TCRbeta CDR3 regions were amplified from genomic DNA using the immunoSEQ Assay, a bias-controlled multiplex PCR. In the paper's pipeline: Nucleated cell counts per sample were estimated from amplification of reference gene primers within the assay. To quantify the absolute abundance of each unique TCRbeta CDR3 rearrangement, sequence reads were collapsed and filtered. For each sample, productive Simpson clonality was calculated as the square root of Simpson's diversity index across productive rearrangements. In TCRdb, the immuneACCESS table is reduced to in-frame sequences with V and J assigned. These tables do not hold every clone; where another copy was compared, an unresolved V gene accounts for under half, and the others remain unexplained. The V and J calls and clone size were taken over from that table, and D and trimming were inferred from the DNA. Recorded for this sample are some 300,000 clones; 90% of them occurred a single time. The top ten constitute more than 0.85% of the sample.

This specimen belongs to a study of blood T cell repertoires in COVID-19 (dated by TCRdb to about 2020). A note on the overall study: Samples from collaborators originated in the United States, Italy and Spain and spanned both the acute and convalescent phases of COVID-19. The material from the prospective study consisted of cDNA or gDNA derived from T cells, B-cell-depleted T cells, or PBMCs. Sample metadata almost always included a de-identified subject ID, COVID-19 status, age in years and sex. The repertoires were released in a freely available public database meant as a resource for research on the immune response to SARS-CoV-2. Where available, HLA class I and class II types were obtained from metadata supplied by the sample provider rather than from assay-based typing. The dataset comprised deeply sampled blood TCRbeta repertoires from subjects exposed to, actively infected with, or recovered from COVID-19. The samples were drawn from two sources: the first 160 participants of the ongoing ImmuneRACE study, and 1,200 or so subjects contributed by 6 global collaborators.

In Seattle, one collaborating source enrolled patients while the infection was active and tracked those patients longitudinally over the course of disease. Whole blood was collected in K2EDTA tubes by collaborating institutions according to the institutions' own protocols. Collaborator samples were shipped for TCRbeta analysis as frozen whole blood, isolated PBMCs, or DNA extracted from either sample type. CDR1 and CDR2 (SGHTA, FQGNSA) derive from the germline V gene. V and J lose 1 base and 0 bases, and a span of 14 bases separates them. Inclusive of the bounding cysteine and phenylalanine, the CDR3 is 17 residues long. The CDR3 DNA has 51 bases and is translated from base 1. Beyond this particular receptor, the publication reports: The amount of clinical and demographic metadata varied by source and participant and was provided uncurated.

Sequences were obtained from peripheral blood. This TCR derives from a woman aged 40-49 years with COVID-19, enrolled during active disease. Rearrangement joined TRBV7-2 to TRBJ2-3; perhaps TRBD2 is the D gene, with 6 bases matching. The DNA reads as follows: TGTGCCAGCAGCTTAGTGGGGGGTGTAATTAGCACAGATACGCAGTATTTT. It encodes CASSLVGGVISTDTQYF.